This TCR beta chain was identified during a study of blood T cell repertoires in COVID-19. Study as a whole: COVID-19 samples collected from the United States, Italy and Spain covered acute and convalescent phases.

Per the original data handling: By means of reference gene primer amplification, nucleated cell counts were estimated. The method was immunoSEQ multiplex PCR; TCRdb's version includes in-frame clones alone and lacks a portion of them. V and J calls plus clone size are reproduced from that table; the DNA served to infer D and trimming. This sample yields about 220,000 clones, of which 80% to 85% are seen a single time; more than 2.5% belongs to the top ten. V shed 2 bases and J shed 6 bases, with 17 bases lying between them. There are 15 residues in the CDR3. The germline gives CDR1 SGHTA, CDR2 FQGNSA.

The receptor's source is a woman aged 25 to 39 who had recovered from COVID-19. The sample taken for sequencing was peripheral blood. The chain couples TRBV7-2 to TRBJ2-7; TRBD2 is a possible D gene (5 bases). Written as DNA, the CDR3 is TGTGCCAGCAGCTTACGATCGGGGAACCCCCTCGAGCAGTACTTC. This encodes CASSLRSGNPLEQYF.